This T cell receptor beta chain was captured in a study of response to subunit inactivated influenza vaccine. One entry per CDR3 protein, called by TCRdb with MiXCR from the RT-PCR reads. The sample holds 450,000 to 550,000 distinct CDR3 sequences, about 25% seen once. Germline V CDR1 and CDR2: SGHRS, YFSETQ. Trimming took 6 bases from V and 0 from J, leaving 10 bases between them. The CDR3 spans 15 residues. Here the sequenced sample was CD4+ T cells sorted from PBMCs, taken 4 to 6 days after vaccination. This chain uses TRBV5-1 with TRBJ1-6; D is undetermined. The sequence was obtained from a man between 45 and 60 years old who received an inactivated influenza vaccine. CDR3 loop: CASKGGSSYNSPLHF. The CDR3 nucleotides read TGCGCCAGCAAGGGTGGGAGCTCCTATAATTCACCCCTCCACTTT.